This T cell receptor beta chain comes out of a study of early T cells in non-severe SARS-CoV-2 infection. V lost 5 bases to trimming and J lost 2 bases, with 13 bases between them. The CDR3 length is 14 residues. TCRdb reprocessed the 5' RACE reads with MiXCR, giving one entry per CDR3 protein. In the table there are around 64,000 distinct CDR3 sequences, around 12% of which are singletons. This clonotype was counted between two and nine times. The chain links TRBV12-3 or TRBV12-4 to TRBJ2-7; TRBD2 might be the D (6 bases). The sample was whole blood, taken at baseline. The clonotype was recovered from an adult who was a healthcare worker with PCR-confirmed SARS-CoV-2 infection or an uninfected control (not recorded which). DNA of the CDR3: TGTGCCAGCAGTCAGGAGGGCTACCCCTACGAGCAGTACTTC. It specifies CASSQEGYPYEQYF.